The 16 T cell receptor beta chains listed next were all sequenced from one sample in a study of blood T cell repertoires in COVID-19. Clones were sequenced by immunoSEQ multiplex PCR, and TCRdb holds only the in-frame ones, with some missing. The sample records 90,000 to 100,000 clones, 81% being singletons. The specimen sequenced was peripheral blood. These receptors all stem from a woman at least 80 years old with acute or convalescent COVID-19.

The J gene is TRBJ1-3, the V gene TRBV6-5, with 11 bases lining up with TRBD1. With 5 bases clipped from V and 2 bases from J, the junction kept 2 bases outside the gene matches. CDR3 length: 15 amino acids. Germline loops: CDR1 MNHEY, CDR2 SVGAGI. This CDR3 reads CASSRTGGTGNTIYF. The CDR3 DNA follows: TGTGCCAGCAGTCGGACAGGGGGCACTGGAAACACCATATATTTT.

The chain uses TRBV9 and TRBJ2-2, with 12 bases lining up with TRBD2. V gave up 4 bases and J gave up 5 bases; unmatched junction bases: 6. The germline gives CDR1 SGDLS, CDR2 YYNGEE. This CDR3 has 16 amino acids. The DNA of the CDR3 is TGTGCCAGCAGCACCCGACTAGCGGGGGTAACCGGGGAGCTGTTTTTT. Its protein is CASSTRLAGVTGELFF.

The V gene is TRBV2, the J gene TRBJ1-3, with a tentative D call TRBD1 (6 bases). The CDR3 consists of 13 residues. The germline V and J ends were trimmed by 8 bases and 0 bases, with 8 bases remaining between them. Germline CDR1 reads SNHLY; CDR2 reads FYNNEI. The CDR3 sequence is CASGQSSGNTIYF. The CDR3 DNA reads TGTGCCAGCGGACAGAGCTCTGGAAACACCATATATTTT.

The rearrangement uses TRBV6-5 and TRBJ1-2; 7 bases are a match to TRBD1. This CDR3 spans 13 amino acids. Germline assignment: CDR1 MNHEY and CDR2 SVGAGI. V was pared by 6 bases and J by 14 bases, with 15 bases of the junction left unmatched. DNA of the CDR3: TGTGCCAGCAGCGAGCCGGGACAGAGGAATCCGACCTTC. This sequence encodes CASSEPGQRNPTF.

The chain employs TRBV19 and TRBJ1-2, with 7 bases matching TRBD1. The CDR3 consists of 13 residues. The germline gives CDR1 LNHDA, CDR2 SQIVND (reference sequence). V lost 5 bases to trimming and J lost 2 bases; unmatched junction nucleotides: 2. The CDR3 loop is CASSGDRNYGYTF. The CDR3 nucleotides read TGTGCCAGTAGTGGGGACAGAAACTATGGCTACACCTTC.

V and J are TRBV27 and TRBJ1-6, with D possibly being TRBD1 (6 bases). Looked up from germline, CDR1 is MNHEY and CDR2 is SMNVEV (reference sequence). V dropped 2 bases and J dropped 7 bases, with 9 bases sitting between them. The length of the CDR3 is 14 residues. The CDR3 loop is CASSLRTDNSPLHF. The CDR3, as DNA: TGTGCCAGCAGTTTAAGGACAGACAATTCACCCCTCCACTTT.

The chain links TRBV13 to TRBJ2-7; TRBD2 agrees at 7 bases. The germline V gene encodes CDR1 PRHDT and CDR2 FYEKMQ (reference sequence). V was clipped by 5 bases and J by 6 bases; unmatched bases: 7. This CDR3 is 13 amino acids long. The CDR3 bases are TGTGCCAGCAGCCCCCGACTAGCTGGCGAGCAGTACGTC. It codes for CASSPRLAGEQYV.

This rearrangement joins TRBV18 to TRBJ1-1; 7 bases align to TRBD1. In germline, CDR1 is KGHSH, CDR2 LQKENI. The CDR3 is 16 amino acids. Germline trimming cut 3 bases from V and 1 base from J; bases unmatched to any gene: 8. The CDR3 sequence: CASSPNGQVTNTEAFF. CDR3 in DNA: TGTGCCAGCTCACCGAATGGACAGGTGACGAACACTGAAGCTTTCTTT.

V gene TRBV5-1 combines with J gene TRBJ2-2; a weak D match, TRBD1 (6 bases). Germline CDR1 and CDR2: SGHRS and YFSETQ. V lost 0 bases and J lost 2, with 11 bases in between. The CDR3 consists of 16 residues. Here the CDR3 reads CASSLVSGVNTGELFF. The CDR3 DNA reads TGCGCCAGCAGCTTGGTCTCAGGGGTCAACACCGGGGAGCTGTTTTTT.

CDR3 sequence reads: CASSLSGQGDEQYF. CDR3 DNA: TGTGCCAGCAGCCTCTCGGGACAGGGCGACGAGCAGTACTTC. V and J are TRBV3-1 (or the pseudogene TRBV3-2) and TRBJ2-7, with TRBD1 identical over 9 bases. The junction had 6 bases not matched to a gene; V was cut back by 4 bases and J by 5 bases. This CDR3 contains 14 residues. The germline CDR1 and CDR2 sequences are LGHDT and YNNKEL (reference sequence).

The chain couples TRBV24-1 to TRBJ2-3, with TRBD2 matching over 16 bases. Trimming cost V 2 bases and J 1 base; bases outside gene matches: 5. Germline lookup yields CDR1 KGHDR and CDR2 SFDVKD. The CDR3 consists of 19 residues. This chain's CDR3 is CATSDSGLAGGLGTDTQYF. The CDR3 DNA reads TGTGCCACCAGTGATTCGGGACTAGCGGGGGGGCTTGGCACAGATACGCAGTATTTT.

This clone was detected only a few times. This chain links TRBV10-3 with TRBJ2-3, with D perhaps matching TRBD2 (6 bases). The CDR3 spans 14 residues. The ends were cut back, 2 bases at V and 0 bases at J, with 6 bases in the middle. Germline V gene lookup returns CDR1 ENHRY and CDR2 SYGVKD. The CDR3 DNA follows: TGTGCCATCAGTGAGGGGGGGAGCACAGATACGCAGTATTTT. This encodes CAISEGGSTDTQYF.

The V gene is TRBV5-1, the J gene TRBJ1-1; 9 nucleotides agree with TRBD1. Germline lookup yields CDR1 SGHRS and CDR2 YFSETQ. The V segment lost 3 bases and the J segment 5 bases; nucleotides outside the gene matches: 5. This CDR3 region has 14 residues. The DNA of the CDR3 is TGCGCCAGCAGCTCGGGGACAGGGATGACTGAAGCTTTCTTT. Amino acids: CASSSGTGMTEAFF.

The genes are TRBV5-1 and TRBJ1-5; a possible D gene is TRBD1 (5 bases). The germline CDR1 and CDR2 sequences are SGHRS and YFSETQ. Trimming removed 7 bases from V and 2 bases from J, with 16 bases in between. The CDR3 consists of 15 residues. DNA for the CDR3: TGCGCCAGCGCAGAGGGAGGACACGGCAATCAGCCCCAGCATTTT. Protein sequence: CASAEGGHGNQPQHF.

This rearrangement joins TRBV23-1 to TRBJ2-4, with 9 positions matching TRBD1. TRBV23-1 is identified as an open reading frame with a role that is uncertain. J gave up 3 bases and V 0 bases, and 3 bases lay outside the gene matches. CDR3 length: 16 residues. CDR3 sequence (DNA): TGCGCCAGCAGTCAATCAACGACAGGGGGCAAAAACATTCAGTACTTC. It is translated as CASSQSTTGGKNIQYF.

V usage is TRBV18 and J usage is TRBJ1-6; D remains ambiguous. There are 13 residues in the CDR3. The V end was cut by 3 bases, the J end by 8 bases, with 8 bases between. From germline, CDR1 is KGHSH and CDR2 LQKENI. The CDR3 is CASSPGADSPLHF. The CDR3 DNA is TGTGCCAGCTCACCGGGAGCTGATTCACCCCTCCACTTT. The full variable domain, rest sourced from reference TRBV18 and TRBJ1-6, is NAGVMQNPRHLVRRRGQEARLRCSPMKGHSHVYWYRQLPEEGLKFMVYLQKENIIDESGMPKERFSAEFPKEGPSILRIQQVVRGDSAAYFCASSPGADSPLHFGNGTRLTVT.